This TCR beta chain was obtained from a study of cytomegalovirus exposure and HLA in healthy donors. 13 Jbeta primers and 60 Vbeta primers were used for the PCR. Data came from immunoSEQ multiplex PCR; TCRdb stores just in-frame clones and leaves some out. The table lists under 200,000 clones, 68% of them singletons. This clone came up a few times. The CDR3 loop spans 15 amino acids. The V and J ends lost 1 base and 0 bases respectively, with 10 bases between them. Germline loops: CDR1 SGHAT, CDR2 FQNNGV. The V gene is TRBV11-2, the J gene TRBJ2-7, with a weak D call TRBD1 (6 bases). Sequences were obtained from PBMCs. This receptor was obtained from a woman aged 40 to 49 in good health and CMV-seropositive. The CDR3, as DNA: TGTGCCAGCAGCTTAGCTCGGGACATCTCCTACGAGCAGTACTTC. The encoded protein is CASSLARDISYEQYF.